The present TCR beta chain was sequenced within a study of blood T cell repertoires in COVID-19 (dated by TCRdb to 2018 to 2021). For the wider study: Samples covering the acute and convalescent phases of COVID-19 were provided by collaborators in the United States, Italy and Spain. The material from the prospective study consisted of cDNA or gDNA derived from T cells, B-cell-depleted T cells, or PBMCs. Deeply sampled blood TCRbeta repertoires from subjects exposed to, actively infected with, or recovered from COVID-19 were included in the dataset. The repertoires were released in a freely available public database intended as a resource for research on the immune response to SARS-CoV-2. The samples were drawn from the first 160 participants of the ongoing ImmuneRACE study and from 1,254 subjects provided by 6 global collaborators. A de-identified subject ID, COVID-19 status, age in years and sex were almost always included in the sample metadata. Where available, HLA class I and class II types were taken from metadata supplied by the sample provider and were not determined by assay-based typing. What the study reported, not specific to this receptor: Clinical and demographic metadata were provided uncurated, with the amount varying by source and participant.

Per the germline V gene, SGHAT is the CDR1 and FQNNGV is the CDR2. Trimming removed 1 base from V and 0 bases from J, leaving 6 bases between the germline ends. The CDR3 holds 14 amino acids from the cysteine to the phenylalanine. Only the CDR3 DNA is retained, 42 bases long and in frame from the first base. TCRbeta CDR3 regions were amplified from genomic DNA using the immunoSEQ Assay, a bias-controlled multiplex PCR. The paper's processing steps were these. Nucleated cell counts per sample were estimated from amplification of reference gene primers within the assay. To quantify the absolute abundance of each unique TCRbeta CDR3 rearrangement, sequence reads were collapsed and filtered. For each sample, productive Simpson clonality was calculated as the square root of Simpson's diversity index over productive rearrangements. TCRdb retrieved this table from immuneACCESS and kept in-frame rearrangements only. Not all clones are present; in checked studies, unresolved V genes account for under half, and no reason is known for the remainder. V and J calls and clone size come straight from that table; D and trimming were deduced from the DNA. The sample table contains 100,000 to 120,000 clones; only one count was recorded for over 65% of them. The ten largest make up under 9.5% of the sample.

In its sample, this clone was seen a few times. Its antigen is currently not known. No qualities accompany the bases; no much larger clone lies one base away. Whole blood was collected in K2EDTA tubes by collaborating institutions according to the institutions' own protocols. For TCRbeta analysis, collaborators shipped samples in one of three forms: frozen whole blood, isolated PBMCs, or DNA extracted from either of those sample types. Sample: peripheral blood. Here the chain combines TRBV11-2 and TRBJ1-2, with the D segment identity uncertain. The origin of this receptor is a woman aged 35 to 49 with acute or convalescent COVID-19. The CDR3 protein sequence reads: CASSLGPTNYGYTF. The nucleotide sequence reads as follows: TGTGCCAGCAGCTTAGGGCCCACTAACTATGGCTACACCTTC.